This T cell receptor (beta chain) was obtained from a study of PD-1 blockade in classical Hodgkin lymphoma. Overall study results and limits: Repertoire differences have undefined causes, possibly disease activity or prior therapy. Patients who responded completely had about the same baseline diversity as newly diagnosed patients. It was CD4+ TCR diversity, not CD8+, that rose significantly by C4D1.

All trial patients relapsed after autologous stem cell transplantation. The patients, who had relapsed/refractory classical Hodgkin lymphoma, achieved best responses of complete response, partial response or progressive disease. Germline trimming cut 0 bases from V and 8 bases from J; bases unmatched to any gene: 5. There are 15 residues in the CDR3. CDR1 SGHNT and CDR2 YYREEE come from the germline V gene (reference sequence). This clone appeared a few times. Antigen unknown. Some clones are missing from TCRdb's copy, which holds only in-frame ones; the method was immunoSEQ multiplex PCR. Of about 30,000 clones listed, around four fifths are singletons.

The TCR sequence derives from a human donor with classical Hodgkin lymphoma. The chain links TRBV5-4 to TRBJ2-1; 10 bases line up with TRBD2. The sample consisted of peripheral blood mononuclear cells (PBMCs), taken before the second cycle of nivolumab. DNA of the CDR3: TGTGCCAGCAGCTTGGGGAGCGGGGGGGCCCATGAGCAGTTCTTC. Amino acids: CASSLGSGGAHEQFF.